The 31 T cell receptor beta chains given below trace back to one sample, sequenced in a study of blood T cell repertoires in COVID-19. The data were produced by immunoSEQ multiplex PCR, yet TCRdb's version contains in-frame clones alone and is incomplete. The sample has 300,000 or so clones; about 90% are singletons. The specimen sequenced was peripheral blood. These receptors all stem from a woman aged 30 to 39 with COVID-19, enrolled during active disease.

The chain joins TRBV29-1 to TRBJ1-1, with D hard to call. V was clipped by 6 bases and J by 4 bases, with 12 bases between them. The CDR3 runs to 12 residues. The germline gives CDR1 SQVTM, CDR2 ANQGSEA. CDR3 in DNA: TGCAGCGTCGGCCCGGGAGGCACTGAAGCTTTCTTT. Amino acids: CSVGPGGTEAFF.

V usage is TRBV6-1 and J usage is TRBJ2-1, with TRBD2 matching over 12 bases. Germline-derived CDR1 and CDR2 are MNHNS and SASEGT. V trimming: 2 bases; J trimming: 0 bases; junction bases outside the gene matches: 11. This CDR3 is built from 20 residues. The CDR3 loop is CASSEFGLAGTYHSYNEQFF. The CDR3 nucleotides are TGTGCCAGCAGTGAATTCGGACTAGCGGGAACGTATCACTCCTACAATGAGCAGTTCTTC.

The rearrangement links TRBV5-4 to TRBJ2-7, with a tentative D call TRBD1 (6 bases). The CDR3 spans 13 residues. V shed 2 bases and J shed 2 bases, with 8 bases lying between them. Germline V gene lookup returns CDR1 SGHNT and CDR2 YYREEE (reference sequence). CDR3 protein: CASSLGDTYEQYF. The CDR3 DNA reads as TGTGCCAGCAGCTTAGGGGACACCTACGAGCAGTACTTC. Using reference TRBV5-4 and TRBJ2-7 for the parts outside the CDR3, the full variable domain is ETGVTQSPTHLIKTRGQQVTLRCSSQSGHNTVSWYQQALGQGPQFIFQYYREEENGRGNFPPRFSGLQFPNYSSELNVNALELDDSALYLCASSLGDTYEQYFGPGTRLTVT.

The chain is built from TRBV5-6 and TRBJ1-1, with D unclear. With 4 bases removed from V and 3 bases from J, the gap between germline ends came to 7 bases. CDR3 length equals 12 residues. Germline CDR1 reads SGHDT; CDR2 reads YYEEEE. The CDR3 protein is CASSASDTEAFF. The CDR3 DNA sequence: TGTGCCAGCAGCGCCTCGGACACTGAAGCTTTCTTT.

V and J are TRBV3-1 (or the pseudogene TRBV3-2) and TRBJ1-2; maybe TRBD1 (6 bases). Deletions cut 2 bases from V and 2 bases from J, with 15 bases between. CDR1 LGHDT and CDR2 YNNKEL come from the germline V gene (reference sequence). The CDR3 contains 16 residues. The CDR3 nucleotides are TGTGCCAGCAGCCAAATTTTCGACCAGGGGAACTATGGCTACACCTTC. Amino acids: CASSQIFDQGNYGYTF.

The CDR3 DNA reads as TGTGCCAGCAGTTTGACACCACACTATGGCTACACCTTC. This translates into CASSLTPHYGYTF. V and J are TRBV27 and TRBJ1-2; D unclear. V was shortened by 3 bases and J by 3 bases, with 8 bases between the two germline ends. From germline, CDR1 is MNHEY and CDR2 SMNVEV (reference sequence). CDR3 size: 13 residues.

This sequence joins TRBV5-8 and TRBJ1-6; TRBD1 aligns across 7 bases. With 0 bases clipped from V and 7 bases from J, the junction kept 10 bases outside the gene matches. CDR1 SGHTS and CDR2 YDEGEE come from the germline V gene. This CDR3 has 17 residues. CDR3 sequence (DNA): TGTGCCAGCAGCTTGGCAGACAGGGTATTCGGGAATTCACCCCTCCACTTT. This gives the protein CASSLADRVFGNSPLHF.

This chain links TRBV6-6 with TRBJ2-2; maybe TRBD1 (5 bases). The length of the CDR3 is 15 residues. Between the trimmed V and J ends, which lost 8 bases and 5 bases, there was a span of 18 bases. The germline gives CDR1 MNHNY, CDR2 SVGAGI (reference sequence). The CDR3 protein is CASGARVQGTGELFF. CDR3 coding DNA: TGTGCCAGCGGGGCGCGAGTCCAAGGTACCGGGGAGCTGTTTTTT.

V and J are TRBV28 and TRBJ1-2, with TRBD1 identical over 7 bases. This CDR3 has 14 residues. Germline V gene lookup returns CDR1 MDHEN and CDR2 SYDVKM. Trimming removed 6 bases from V and 2 bases from J; junction bases left unmatched: 6. CDR3 region: CASRFAGQNYGYTF. The CDR3, as DNA: TGTGCCAGCAGGTTTGCGGGACAGAACTATGGCTACACCTTC.

CDR3 DNA: TGTGCCAGCAACGTAGGGGGGGGCGAGGATACGCAGTATTTT. Its translation: CASNVGGGEDTQYF. This chain joins TRBV7-2 and TRBJ2-3; perhaps TRBD2 as D (7 bases). In germline, CDR1 is SGHTA, CDR2 FQGNSA. The CDR3 is 14 amino acids. Trimming removed 7 bases at V and 6 bases at J, with 17 bases between.

In the case of this clone: The sample contains more than one DNA sequence encoding this CDR3. This chain uses TRBV5-6 with TRBJ1-2; 7 bases fit TRBD1. Germline V lookup: CDR1 SGHDT, CDR2 YYEEEE. V lost 0 bases, J lost 2 bases, and 1 base stayed unmatched. The CDR3 consists of 14 residues. CDR3 sequence: CASSLGQGNYGYTF. As DNA, the CDR3 is TGTGCCAGCAGCTTGGGACAGGGAAACTATGGCTACACCTTC.

This clone was detected a few times. Here the CDR3 reads CASRTSPRGNTEAFF. DNA for the CDR3: TGTGCCAGCAGGACATCCCCCAGGGGGAACACTGAAGCTTTCTTT. The rearrangement joins TRBV28 to TRBJ1-1; D perhaps matches TRBD1 (6 bases). V dropped 6 bases and J dropped 1 base, with 15 bases sitting between them. The germline V gene encodes CDR1 MDHEN and CDR2 SYDVKM. The CDR3 runs to 15 residues.

The sample holds a few counts of this clone. The V and J genes are TRBV5-4 and TRBJ2-3, with 9 bases matching TRBD2. Looked up from germline, CDR1 is SGHNT and CDR2 is YYREEE (reference sequence). The CDR3 runs 16 residues. V was pared by 7 bases and J by 5 bases, with 14 bases of the junction left unmatched. CDR3 DNA: TGTGCCAGCCGAATGACCGCTAGCGGGAATGGAGATACGCAGTATTTT. This sequence encodes CASRMTASGNGDTQYF.

The sample holds one count of this clone. The CDR3 nucleotides are TGCGCCAGCAGCTTGCGGGGACTAGCGGGGCACAATGAGCAGTTCTTC. Protein: CASSLRGLAGHNEQFF. The V and J genes are TRBV5-1 and TRBJ2-1, with TRBD2 identical over 13 bases. Trimming cost V 1 base and J 5 bases; bases outside gene matches: 3. Germline lookup yields CDR1 SGHRS and CDR2 YFSETQ. This CDR3 contains 16 residues.

V and J are TRBV19 and TRBJ1-1; D gene uncertain. CDR1 and CDR2 (germline): LNHDA, SQIVND (reference sequence). The V end lost 8 bases, the J end lost 0 bases, and 10 bases lay between the germline ends. The CDR3 length is 13 residues. The CDR3: CASEPGLNTEAFF. The CDR3 bases are TGTGCCAGTGAACCGGGGTTGAACACTGAAGCTTTCTTT.

A single count supports this clone. This rearrangement joins TRBV28 to TRBJ2-7; no definite D call. The ends were cut back, 7 bases at V and 3 bases at J, with 7 bases in the middle. This CDR3 comprises 11 residues. The germline gives CDR1 MDHEN, CDR2 SYDVKM. The CDR3 DNA reads TGTGCCAGCAACACGATCTACGAGCAGTACTTC. This codes for CASNTIYEQYF.

This rearrangement joins TRBV30 to TRBJ2-3, with D maybe TRBD2 (7 bases). The V end was cut by 0 bases, the J end by 6 bases, with 10 bases between. CDR1 GTSNPN and CDR2 SVGIG come from the germline V gene (reference sequence). The length of the CDR3 is 13 residues. The CDR3 DNA is TGTGCCTGGAGTGTGGGAGGGGGGGATACGCAGTATTTT. Translated: CAWSVGGGDTQYF.

This clone was observed a single time. This sequence joins TRBV5-8 and TRBJ1-1, with TRBD1 as a possible D gene (6 bases). Germline CDR1 reads SGHTS; CDR2 reads YDEGEE. The CDR3 runs 15 residues. V dropped 1 base and J dropped 1 base, with 11 bases sitting between them. The CDR3 bases are TGTGCCAGCAGCTTGAATGCGGGGGCGAACACTGAAGCTTTCTTT. Its protein product is CASSLNAGANTEAFF.

This clone was observed once. This sequence is one base from a far larger clone and is likely a read error. This chain's CDR3 is CASSGLAGGTDTQYF. In nucleotides, the CDR3 is TGTGCCAGCAGTGGACTAGCGGGAGGCACAGATACGCAGTATTTT. The chain joins TRBV28 to TRBJ2-3, with 13 bases lining up with TRBD2. CDR3 length: 15 amino acids. From germline, CDR1 is MDHEN and CDR2 SYDVKM. J was trimmed by 1 base and V by 5 bases; bases with no gene match: 0.

V gene TRBV28 combines with J gene TRBJ2-1; TRBD1 is a possible D gene (7 bases). With 6 bases removed from V and 0 bases from J, the gap between germline ends came to 21 bases. Germline loops: CDR1 MDHEN, CDR2 SYDVKM. The CDR3 is 18 residues long. The chain's CDR3 is CASSYLWRGPRSYNEQFF. The DNA for the CDR3 is TGTGCCAGCAGCTACCTTTGGAGGGGGCCGCGCTCCTACAATGAGCAGTTCTTC.

This clone appeared a single time. This chain's CDR3 is CASSVALGTASSGNTIYF. The CDR3 DNA follows: TGTGCCAGCAGCGTAGCCTTAGGGACAGCATCTTCTGGAAACACCATATATTTT. This chain uses TRBV9 with TRBJ1-3, with 7 positions matching TRBD1. V was clipped by 0 bases and J by 1 base; unmatched bases: 10. This CDR3 region has 18 residues. The germline gives CDR1 SGDLS, CDR2 YYNGEE.

V usage is TRBV7-9 and J usage is TRBJ2-1; D perhaps matches TRBD2 (8 bases). The germline CDR1 and CDR2 sequences are SEHNR and FQNEAQ (reference sequence). Trimming took off 3 bases at V and 7 bases at J, with 22 bases between the two ends. The CDR3 totals 17 residues. The CDR3 DNA sequence: TGTGCCAGCAGCTTGGGACAGAGCGGGAGCGGGGGAAATGAGCAGTTCTTC. Protein: CASSLGQSGSGGNEQFF.

This clone appeared a few times. CDR3 sequence reads: CASSIDPVSTGSNQPQHF. CDR3 bases: TGTGCCAGTAGTATAGATCCCGTTTCAACAGGGAGCAATCAGCCCCAGCATTTT. V gene TRBV19 combines with J gene TRBJ1-5; weak D call: TRBD1 (6 bases). CDR3 size: 18 residues. Trimming took 0 bases from V and 1 from J, leaving 16 bases between them. CDR1 LNHDA and CDR2 SQIVND come from the germline V gene (reference sequence).

This chain uses TRBV11-3 with TRBJ2-2; 14 bases are shared with TRBD2. Germline V gene lookup returns CDR1 SGHNT and CDR2 YENEEA. The J segment lost 4 bases and the V segment lost 4 bases, leaving 11 bases of the junction unmatched. This CDR3 spans 19 amino acids. The CDR3 coding sequence is TGTGCCAGCAGCTCGGGGACTAGCGGGAGCTCGTGGGTCACCGGGGAGCTGTTTTTT. This sequence encodes CASSSGTSGSSWVTGELFF.

The rearrangement uses TRBV19 and TRBJ1-2; 9 nucleotides align to TRBD1. The J segment lost 6 bases and the V segment lost 6 bases, leaving 5 bases of the junction unmatched. The CDR3 has 13 amino acids. Germline V gene sequence: CDR1 LNHDA, CDR2 SQIVND (reference sequence). The CDR3 coding sequence is TGTGCCAGTAGACAACAGGGGGCGGATGGCTACACCTTC. It codes for CASRQQGADGYTF.

This sequence joins TRBV27 and TRBJ2-5; TRBD2 aligns across 8 bases. This CDR3 spans 13 amino acids. The junction had 2 bases not matched to a gene; V was cut back by 4 bases and J by 4 bases. Germline-derived CDR1 and CDR2 are MNHEY and SMNVEV (reference sequence). The CDR3 sequence is CASSSGTRETQYF. The CDR3 DNA reads as TGTGCCAGCAGTTCCGGGACTAGAGAGACCCAGTACTTC.

The chain recombines TRBV29-1 with TRBJ1-1; no reliable D call. Trimming removed 6 bases from V and 3 bases from J, with 8 bases in between. Germline loops: CDR1 SQVTM, CDR2 ANQGSEA. CDR3 length equals 11 residues. The CDR3 nucleotides read TGCAGCGTAGCCTTGTACACTGAAGCTTTCTTT. Amino acid sequence: CSVALYTEAFF. The whole variable domain, remainder taken from reference TRBV29-1 and TRBJ1-1, is SAVISQKPSRDICQRGTSLTIQCQVDSQVTMMFWYRQQPGQSLTLIATANQGSEATYESGFVIDKFPISRPNLTFSTLTVSNMSPEDSSIYLCSVALYTEAFFGQGTRLTVV.

The rearrangement uses TRBV12-5 and TRBJ1-2; TRBD1 might be the D (6 bases). The length of the CDR3 is 12 residues. V was trimmed by 5 bases and J by 8 bases, leaving 12 bases between them. Germline values: CDR1 LGHNT, CDR2 FRNRAP. CDR3 region: CASGNPGVGYTF. The CDR3 bases are TGTGCTAGTGGTAACCCAGGGGTCGGCTACACCTTC.

This clone was seen just once. The rearrangement joins TRBV5-1 to TRBJ1-1, with D maybe TRBD1 (5 bases). Germline V lookup: CDR1 SGHRS, CDR2 YFSETQ. CDR3 size: 13 residues. Trimming cost V 1 base and J 3 bases, with 7 bases left between them. The CDR3 spells CASSLTRDTEAFF. In DNA, the CDR3 is TGCGCCAGCAGCTTGACCAGGGACACTGAAGCTTTCTTT. Using reference TRBV5-1 and TRBJ1-1 for the parts outside the CDR3, the full variable domain is KAGVTQTPRYLIKTRGQQVTLSCSPISGHRSVSWYQQTPGQGLQFLFEYFSETQRNKGNFPGRFSGRQFSNSRSEMNVSTLELGDSALYLCASSLTRDTEAFFGQGTRLTVV.

The chain recombines TRBV19 with TRBJ1-2; tentatively, D is TRBD1 (5 bases). Germline V CDR1 and CDR2: LNHDA, SQIVND (reference sequence). This CDR3 spans 14 amino acids. V lost 3 bases and J 5 bases, leaving 13 bases between the germline ends. CDR3 bases: TGTGCCAGTAGTATCCGGCAGGGAGGGTATGGCTACACCTTC. Translation gives CASSIRQGGYGYTF.

V and J are TRBV9 and TRBJ2-3; 8 nucleotides align to TRBD2. The V and J ends lost 4 bases and 0 bases, in that order; junction bases with no gene match: 4. Per the germline V gene, CDR1 is SGDLS and CDR2 is YYNGEE. This CDR3 spans 15 amino acids. CDR3 region: CASSITSGSTDTQYF. For the CDR3, the DNA is TGTGCCAGCAGCATCACTAGCGGTAGCACAGATACGCAGTATTTT. The whole variable domain, filled in from reference TRBV9 and TRBJ2-3, reads DSGVTQTPKHLITATGQRVTLRCSPRSGDLSVYWYQQSLDQGLQFLIQYYNGEERAKGNILERFSAQQFPDLHSELNLSSLELGDSALYFCASSITSGSTDTQYFGPGTRLTVL.